This is a list of T cell receptor beta chains from one sample in a study of technical replicates of blood from a few donors. Repertoires were generated with immunoSEQ multiplex PCR, while TCRdb's copy carries only in-frame clones and drops some. The table includes approximately 70,000 clones, around 92% detected once. Specimen: T cells isolated from PBMCs. These TCRs come from a human donor in good health. CDR3s include the opening cysteine and the closing phenylalanine or tryptophan. D genes are given only for firm matches. The size field is filled for only some rows; it gives once, few, many or a size class.

cdr3_nt	cdr3_aa	d_call	clone_size	v_call	j_call
TGTGCCAGCAGTCGGACAGGGGGCGGTGGCTACACCTTC	CASSRTGGGGYTF	TRBD1	-	TRBV6-5	TRBJ1-2
TGTGCCAGCAGCTTAGATCTAGGGGACAGGGGACACGAGCAGTACTTC	CASSLDLGDRGHEQYF	TRBD1	-	TRBV11-2	TRBJ2-7
TGTGCCAGCAGGGGGGCCAGTAAGGAGCAGTTCTTC	CASRGASKEQFF	-	-	TRBV25-1	TRBJ2-1
TGCGCCAGCAGAACCGGGACAGGGGGAGGAATTAATCAGCCCCAGCATTTT	CASRTGTGGGINQPQHF	TRBD1	-	TRBV23-1	TRBJ1-5
TGTGCCATTCAGGGGAGTGGGGCCAACGTCCTGACTTTC	CAIQGSGANVLTF	-	-	TRBV10-3	TRBJ2-6
TGTGCCAGCAGTTTACGAGGAGGCACAGATACGCAGTATTTT	CASSLRGGTDTQYF	-	-	TRBV28	TRBJ2-3
TGTGCCAGTAGTACCAGACAGGTCGCAGAGGAGACCCAGTACTTC	CASSTRQVAEETQYF	-	-	TRBV19	TRBJ2-5
TGTGCCAGCTCACCAGCCCCAGGTTCGAATGAAAAACTGTTTTTT	CASSPAPGSNEKLFF	-	-	TRBV18	TRBJ1-4
TGTGCCTGGAGGACTAGTCGGGGGGGTGAGCAGTTCTTC	CAWRTSRGGEQFF	TRBD2	-	TRBV30	TRBJ2-1
TGTGCCAGCAGTGAAGTAGCAGGGTCAGAGACCCAGTACTTC	CASSEVAGSETQYF	-	-	TRBV6-1	TRBJ2-5
TGTGCCAGCAACTCCGGCTCTGGAAACACCATATATTTT	CASNSGSGNTIYF	-	-	TRBV6-6	TRBJ1-3
TGTGCCAGCAGTGCAGGGGACGGGGAGCAGTACTTC	CASSAGDGEQYF	-	-	TRBV25-1	TRBJ2-7
TGTGCCAGCAGGCCCCCAGCGGGGCCTTTCCATGAGCAGTTCTTC	CASRPPAGPFHEQFF	TRBD2	-	TRBV25-1	TRBJ2-1
TGCGCCAGCAGACTAGCGGGAGCCTACGAGCAGTACTTC	CASRLAGAYEQYF	TRBD2	-	TRBV5-1	TRBJ2-7
TGTGCCAGCAGCACGTATAGCGGGAGTGGAAAAGATGAGCAGTTCTTC	CASSTYSGSGKDEQFF	TRBD2	-	TRBV7-3	TRBJ2-1
TGTGCCAGCTCACCACCCTTAAGAGGGAGAAGAGACGAGCAGTACTTC	CASSPPLRGRRDEQYF	-	-	TRBV18	TRBJ2-7
TGTGCCAGCATGCGGACAAATGAAAAACTGTTTTTT	CASMRTNEKLFF	-	-	TRBV6-1	TRBJ1-4
TGTGCCAGCAGCCACCTTCGTCGGGAGGGATTCGAGACCCAGTACTTC	CASSHLRREGFETQYF	TRBD2	-	TRBV5-4	TRBJ2-5
TGTGCCAGCAGTGAAGGACAAGCCAATCAGCCCCAGCATTTT	CASSEGQANQPQHF	-	-	TRBV2	TRBJ1-5
TGTGCCAGCAGTTTATCCGGGTATGGAGCGGTCTACGAGCAGTACTTC	CASSLSGYGAVYEQYF	-	-	TRBV27	TRBJ2-7
TGCGCCAGCAGCTTGAGTGGCGGGAGCAATGAGCAGTTCTTC	CASSLSGGSNEQFF	TRBD2	-	TRBV5-1	TRBJ2-1
TGCGCCAGCAGCTTGGCACCCTTAGATGAGCAGTTCTTC	CASSLAPLDEQFF	-	-	TRBV5-1	TRBJ2-1
TGTGCCTGGAGTGGGAAGGAGAGCTCCTACAATGAGCAGTTCTTC	CAWSGKESSYNEQFF	-	-	TRBV30	TRBJ2-1
TGTGCCAGTAGGGTACAGGGAATCGGCACTGAAGCTTTCTTT	CASRVQGIGTEAFF	-	-	TRBV19	TRBJ1-1
TGTGCCAGCAGCCAAGGACAGGGGACCACTGAAGCTTTCTTT	CASSQGQGTTEAFF	TRBD1	few	TRBV14	TRBJ1-1
TGCGCCAGCAGCCTGACAGCTCTACCTCACTACGAGCAGTACTTC	CASSLTALPHYEQYF	-	-	TRBV4-1	TRBJ2-7
TGTGCCAGCAGTCCTAGAGGCACCGGGGAGCTGTTTTTT	CASSPRGTGELFF	-	-	TRBV2	TRBJ2-2
TGTGCCAGCAGCAGACTCGCGGGGGGTCAAAGGGATACGCAGTATTTT	CASSRLAGGQRDTQYF	TRBD2	-	TRBV9	TRBJ2-3
TGTGCCAGCAGCGTAGTCGGGGTATCTCAGGATACGCAGTATTTT	CASSVVGVSQDTQYF	-	-	TRBV9	TRBJ2-3
TGTGCCAGCAGCCATATAAACACTGAAGCTTTCTTT	CASSHINTEAFF	-	-	TRBV4-2	TRBJ1-1
TGTGCCAGCAGCCCCTCGAGCGGAGCCGTAAATGAGCAGTTCTTC	CASSPSSGAVNEQFF	-	once	TRBV7-3	TRBJ2-1
TGTGCCAGCAGCACTCAGGAGGCGGGAGAGCAGTACTTC	CASSTQEAGEQYF	-	-	TRBV11-2	TRBJ2-7
TGTGCCAGCATCGGAGCTAGCACAGATACGCAGTATTTT	CASIGASTDTQYF	-	-	TRBV7-9	TRBJ2-3
TGTGCCAGCAGCTCGACAGGGATCTACGAGCAGTACTTC	CASSSTGIYEQYF	TRBD1	-	TRBV13	TRBJ2-7
TGTGCCAGTAGTAGCCAGACAGCTTATGAAAAACTGTTTTTT	CASSSQTAYEKLFF	-	-	TRBV19	TRBJ1-4
TGCGCCAGCAGCCAAGATAGGGGGACAGGGGGGGTAGACACTGAAGCTTTCTTT	CASSQDRGTGGVDTEAFF	TRBD1	-	TRBV4-3	TRBJ1-1
TGTGCTAGTGGTTCGGGACTAGCGGAGTACAATGAGCAGTTCTTC	CASGSGLAEYNEQFF	TRBD2	-	TRBV12-5	TRBJ2-1